The 3 T cell receptor beta chains reported below all come from one sample, sequenced in a study of blood T cell repertoires in COVID-19. Assay used: immunoSEQ multiplex PCR; TCRdb lists only in-frame clones, some missing. In the table there are approximately 360,000 clones, roughly 80% of which are singletons. The specimen sequenced was PBMCs or T cells enriched from blood (not recorded which). The receptor source for this set is a woman aged 45-65 years who had recovered from COVID-19.

V and J are TRBV6-2 or TRBV6-3 and TRBJ1-5, with 7 nucleotides matching TRBD1. The CDR3 contains 19 residues. Germline V gene sequence: CDR1 MNHEY, CDR2 SVGEGT. Losses at the gene ends were 4 bases for V and 0 bases for J; bases not matched to a gene: 15. The CDR3 sequence: CASSSNYLGQDNSNQPQHF. In nucleotides, the CDR3 is TGTGCCAGCAGTTCAAATTACCTCGGACAGGATAATAGCAATCAGCCCCAGCATTTT.

This clone appeared once. The chain is built from TRBV5-1 and TRBJ2-5, with D perhaps matching TRBD1 (5 bases). Trimming removed 3 bases at V and 5 bases at J, with 17 bases between. The CDR3 extends over 15 amino acids. From germline, CDR1 is SGHRS and CDR2 YFSETQ. CDR3 protein: CASSSPGFVGETQYF. Here the CDR3 DNA reads TGCGCCAGCAGCTCCCCAGGGTTCGTGGGGGAGACCCAGTACTTC.

The V gene is TRBV7-8, the J gene TRBJ2-3; D might be TRBD2 (5 bases). V shed 4 bases and J shed 1 base, with 15 bases lying between them. The germline V gene has CDR1 SGHVS and CDR2 FQNEAQ. The CDR3 is 16 amino acids. The CDR3 DNA is TGTGCCAGCAGCTCCCGCTGGGAGAGAGGCACAGATACGCAGTATTTT. Protein: CASSSRWERGTDTQYF.